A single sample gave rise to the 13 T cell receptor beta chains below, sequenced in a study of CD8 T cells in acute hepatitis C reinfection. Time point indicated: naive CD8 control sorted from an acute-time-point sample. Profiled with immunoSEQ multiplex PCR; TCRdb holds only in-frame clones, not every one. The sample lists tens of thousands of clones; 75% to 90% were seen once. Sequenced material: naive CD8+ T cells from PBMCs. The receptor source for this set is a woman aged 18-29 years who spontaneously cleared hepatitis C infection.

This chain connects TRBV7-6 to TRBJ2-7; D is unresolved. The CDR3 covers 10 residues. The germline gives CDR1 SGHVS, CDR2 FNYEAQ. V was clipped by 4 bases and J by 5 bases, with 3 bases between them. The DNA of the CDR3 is TGTGCCAGCAGCTCAAACGAGCAGTACTTC. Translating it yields CASSSNEQYF. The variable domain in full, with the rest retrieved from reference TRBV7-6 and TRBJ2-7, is GAGVSQSPRYKVTKRGQDVALRCDPISGHVSLYWYRQALGQGPEFLTYFNYEAQQDKSGLPNDRFSAERPEGSISTLTIQRTEQRDSAMYRCASSSNEQYFGPGTRLTVT.

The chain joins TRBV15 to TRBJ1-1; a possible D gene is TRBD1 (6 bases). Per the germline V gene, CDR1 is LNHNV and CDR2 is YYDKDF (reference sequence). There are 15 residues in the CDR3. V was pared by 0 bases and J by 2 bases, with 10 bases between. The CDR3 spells CATSRDRGQNTEAFF. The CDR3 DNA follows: TGTGCCACCAGCAGAGATCGGGGACAAAACACTGAAGCTTTCTTT.

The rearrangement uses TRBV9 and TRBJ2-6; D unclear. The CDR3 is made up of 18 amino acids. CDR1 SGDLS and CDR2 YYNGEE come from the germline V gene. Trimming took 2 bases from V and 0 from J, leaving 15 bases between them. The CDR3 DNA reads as TGTGCCAGCAGCGTGCCCCTAGACACCTCCTCTGGGGCCAACGTCCTGACTTTC. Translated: CASSVPLDTSSGANVLTF.

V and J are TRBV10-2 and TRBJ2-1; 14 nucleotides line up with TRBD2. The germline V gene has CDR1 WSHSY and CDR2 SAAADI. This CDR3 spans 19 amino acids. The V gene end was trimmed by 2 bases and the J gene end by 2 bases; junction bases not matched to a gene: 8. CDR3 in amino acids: CASSEMTSGRAAAYNEQFF. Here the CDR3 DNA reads TGCGCCAGCAGTGAGATGACTAGCGGGAGGGCCGCAGCCTACAATGAGCAGTTCTTC.

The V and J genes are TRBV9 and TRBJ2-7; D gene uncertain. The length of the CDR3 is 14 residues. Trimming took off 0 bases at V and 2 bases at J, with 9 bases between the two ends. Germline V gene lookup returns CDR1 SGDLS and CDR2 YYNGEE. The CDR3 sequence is CASSVGGTPYEQYF. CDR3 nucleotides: TGTGCCAGCAGCGTAGGCGGCACACCCTACGAGCAGTACTTC.

The CDR3 DNA follows: TGTGCCAGCCAGCCGGGACAAGCCTACGAGCAGTACTTC. It codes for CASQPGQAYEQYF. This chain uses TRBV25-1 with TRBJ2-7; possibly TRBD1 for D (6 bases). Germline V gives CDR1 MGHDK, CDR2 SYGVNS. This CDR3 is built from 13 residues. V dropped 8 bases and J dropped 2 bases, with 13 bases sitting between them.

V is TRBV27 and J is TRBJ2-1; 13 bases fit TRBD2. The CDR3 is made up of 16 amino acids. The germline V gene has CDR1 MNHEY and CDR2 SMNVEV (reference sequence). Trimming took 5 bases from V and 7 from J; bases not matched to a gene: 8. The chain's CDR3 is CASSRTTSGRFNEQFF. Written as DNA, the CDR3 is TGTGCCAGCAGTCGTACGACTAGCGGGAGGTTTAATGAGCAGTTCTTC.

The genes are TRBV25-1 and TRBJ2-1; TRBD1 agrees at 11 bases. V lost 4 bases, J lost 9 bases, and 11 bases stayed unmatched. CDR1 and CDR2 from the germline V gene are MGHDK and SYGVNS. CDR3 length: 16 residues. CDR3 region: CASSGYRDRGIVEQFF. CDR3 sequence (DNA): TGTGCCAGCAGTGGCTACCGGGACAGGGGGATTGTTGAGCAGTTCTTC.

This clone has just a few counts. CDR3 DNA: TGTGCCAGCAGCCCCCAGAAAGGCTACGAGCAGTACTTC. It encodes CASSPQKGYEQYF. V usage is TRBV14 and J usage is TRBJ2-7, with D unresolved. Per germline, CDR1 SGHDN and CDR2 FVKESK. The CDR3 is made up of 13 amino acids. V was clipped by 4 bases and J by 3 bases, with 10 bases between them.

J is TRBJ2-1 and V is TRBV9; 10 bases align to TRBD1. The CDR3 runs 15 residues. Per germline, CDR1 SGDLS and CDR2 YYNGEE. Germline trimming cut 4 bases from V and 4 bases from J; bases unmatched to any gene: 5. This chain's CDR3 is CASSPGTGEYNEQFF. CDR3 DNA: TGTGCCAGCAGCCCCGGGACAGGGGAATACAATGAGCAGTTCTTC.

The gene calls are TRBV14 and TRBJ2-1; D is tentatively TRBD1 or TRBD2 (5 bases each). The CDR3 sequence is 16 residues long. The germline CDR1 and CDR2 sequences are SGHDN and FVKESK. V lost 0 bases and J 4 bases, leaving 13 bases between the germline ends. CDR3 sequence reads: CASSQDQGWEYNEQFF. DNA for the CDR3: TGTGCCAGCAGCCAAGACCAGGGTTGGGAGTACAATGAGCAGTTCTTC.

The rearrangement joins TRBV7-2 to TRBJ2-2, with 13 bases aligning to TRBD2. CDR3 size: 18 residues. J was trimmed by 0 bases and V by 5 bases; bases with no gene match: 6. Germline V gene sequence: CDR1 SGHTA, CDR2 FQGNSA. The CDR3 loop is CASSRLAGGPANTGELFF. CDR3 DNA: TGTGCCAGCAGCCGACTAGCGGGAGGCCCCGCGAACACCGGGGAGCTGTTTTTT.

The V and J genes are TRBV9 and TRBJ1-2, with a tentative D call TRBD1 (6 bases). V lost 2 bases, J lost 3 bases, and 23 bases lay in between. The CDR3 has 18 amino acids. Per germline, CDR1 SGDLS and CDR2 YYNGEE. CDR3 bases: TGTGCCAGCAGCGTCACCCAACACATACAGGGCGAAGACTATGGCTACACCTTC. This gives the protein CASSVTQHIQGEDYGYTF.